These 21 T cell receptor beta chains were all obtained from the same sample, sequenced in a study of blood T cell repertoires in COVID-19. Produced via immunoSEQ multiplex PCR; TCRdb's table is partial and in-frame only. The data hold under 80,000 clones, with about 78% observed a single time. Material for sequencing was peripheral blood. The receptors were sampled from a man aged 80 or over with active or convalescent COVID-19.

The CDR3 region has the DNA TGTGCCAGCTCACTAAGACTAGCGGGGGTTGTAGATGGCACAGATACGCAGTATTTT. This codes for CASSLRLAGVVDGTDTQYF. The J gene is TRBJ2-3, the V gene TRBV18, with 12 bases identical to TRBD2. J was trimmed by 1 base and V by 4 bases; bases with no gene match: 12. Per germline, CDR1 KGHSH and CDR2 LQKENI. The CDR3 has 19 residues.

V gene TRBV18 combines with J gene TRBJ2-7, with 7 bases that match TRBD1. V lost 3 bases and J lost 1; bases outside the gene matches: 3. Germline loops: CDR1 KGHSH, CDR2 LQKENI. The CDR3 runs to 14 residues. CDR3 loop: CASSPGTASYEQYF. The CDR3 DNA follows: TGTGCCAGCTCACCCGGGACAGCGTCCTACGAGCAGTACTTC.

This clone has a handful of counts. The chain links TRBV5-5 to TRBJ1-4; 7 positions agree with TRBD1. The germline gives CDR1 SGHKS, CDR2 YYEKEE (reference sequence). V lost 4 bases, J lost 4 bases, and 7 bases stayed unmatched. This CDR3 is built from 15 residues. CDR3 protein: CASSGDSLDNEKLFF. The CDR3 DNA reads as TGTGCCAGCAGCGGGGACAGCCTTGATAATGAAAAACTGTTTTTT.

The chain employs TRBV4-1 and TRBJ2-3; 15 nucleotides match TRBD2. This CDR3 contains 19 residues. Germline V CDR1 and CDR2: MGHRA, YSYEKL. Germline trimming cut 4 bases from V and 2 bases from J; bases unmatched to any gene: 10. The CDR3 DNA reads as TGCGCCAGCAGCCGCTGGACTAGCGGGAGGGGGGAGTCCACAGATACGCAGTATTTT. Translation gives CASSRWTSGRGESTDTQYF.

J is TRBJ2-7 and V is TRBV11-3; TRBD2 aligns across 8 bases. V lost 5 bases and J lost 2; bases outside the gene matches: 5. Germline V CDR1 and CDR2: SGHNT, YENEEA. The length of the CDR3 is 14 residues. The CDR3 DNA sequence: TGTGCCAGCAGCCTTTATAGCGGGGCCTACGAGCAGTACTTC. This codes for CASSLYSGAYEQYF.

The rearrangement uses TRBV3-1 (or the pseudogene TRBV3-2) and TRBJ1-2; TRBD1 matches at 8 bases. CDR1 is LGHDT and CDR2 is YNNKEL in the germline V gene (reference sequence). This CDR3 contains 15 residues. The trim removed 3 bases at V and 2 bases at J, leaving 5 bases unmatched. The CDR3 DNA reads TGTGCCAGCAGCCACGGGGACAGGCTAAACTATGGCTACACCTTC. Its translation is CASSHGDRLNYGYTF.

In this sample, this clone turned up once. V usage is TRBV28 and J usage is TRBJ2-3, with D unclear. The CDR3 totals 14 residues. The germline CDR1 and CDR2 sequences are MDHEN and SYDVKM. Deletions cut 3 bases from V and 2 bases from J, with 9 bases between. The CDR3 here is CASSFVQSTDTQYF. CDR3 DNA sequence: TGTGCCAGCAGTTTTGTTCAGTCCACAGATACGCAGTATTTT.

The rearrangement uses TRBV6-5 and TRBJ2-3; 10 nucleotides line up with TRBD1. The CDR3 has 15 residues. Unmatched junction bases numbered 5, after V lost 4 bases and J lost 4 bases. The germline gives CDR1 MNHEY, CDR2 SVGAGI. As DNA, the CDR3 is TGTGCCAGCAGTTTTGGGACAGGGGCTCCAGATACGCAGTATTTT. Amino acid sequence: CASSFGTGAPDTQYF.

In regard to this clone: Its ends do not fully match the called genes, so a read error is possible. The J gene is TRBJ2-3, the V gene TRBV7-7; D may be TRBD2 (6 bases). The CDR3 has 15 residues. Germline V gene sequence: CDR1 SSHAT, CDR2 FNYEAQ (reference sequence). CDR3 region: CASSSGTHSTDTQYF. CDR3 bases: TGTGCTAGCAGTAGCGGAACCCATAGCACAGATACGCAGTATTTT.

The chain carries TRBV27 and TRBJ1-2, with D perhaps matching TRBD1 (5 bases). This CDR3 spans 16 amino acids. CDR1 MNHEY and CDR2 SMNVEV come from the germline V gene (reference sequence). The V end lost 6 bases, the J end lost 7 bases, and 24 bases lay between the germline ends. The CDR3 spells CASRPAALAGGGGYTF. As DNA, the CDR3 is TGTGCCAGCAGACCCGCAGCCCTGGCGGGGGGTGGTGGCTACACCTTC.

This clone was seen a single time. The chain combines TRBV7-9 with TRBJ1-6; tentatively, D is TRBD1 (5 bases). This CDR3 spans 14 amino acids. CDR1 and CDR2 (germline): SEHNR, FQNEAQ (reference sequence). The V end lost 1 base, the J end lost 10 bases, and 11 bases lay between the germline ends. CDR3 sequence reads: CASSLGQTVSPLHF. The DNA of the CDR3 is TGTGCCAGCAGCTTAGGACAGACAGTCTCACCCCTCCACTTT.

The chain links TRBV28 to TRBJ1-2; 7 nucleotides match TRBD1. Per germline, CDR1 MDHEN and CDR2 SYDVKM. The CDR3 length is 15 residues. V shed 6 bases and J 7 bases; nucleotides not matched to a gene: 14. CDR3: CASSPDRVSVRGYTF. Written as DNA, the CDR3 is TGTGCCAGCAGCCCCGACAGGGTATCGGTGCGTGGCTACACCTTC.

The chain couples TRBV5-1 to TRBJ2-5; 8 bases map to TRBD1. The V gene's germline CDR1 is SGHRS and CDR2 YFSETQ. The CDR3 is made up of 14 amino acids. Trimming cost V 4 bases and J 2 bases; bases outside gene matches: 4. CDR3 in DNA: TGCGCCAGCAGCCAAGGGACAGGACAAGAGACCCAGTACTTC. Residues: CASSQGTGQETQYF.

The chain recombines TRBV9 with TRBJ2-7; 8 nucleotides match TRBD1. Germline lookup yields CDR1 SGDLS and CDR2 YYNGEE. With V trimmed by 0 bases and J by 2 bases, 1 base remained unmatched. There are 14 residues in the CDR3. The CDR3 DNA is TGTGCCAGCAGCGTAGGACAGGGGACCTACGAGCAGTACTTC. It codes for CASSVGQGTYEQYF.

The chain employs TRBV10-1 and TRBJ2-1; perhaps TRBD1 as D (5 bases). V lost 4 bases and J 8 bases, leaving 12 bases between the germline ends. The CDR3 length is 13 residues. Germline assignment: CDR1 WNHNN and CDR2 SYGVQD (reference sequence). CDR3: CASSGAGWDEQFF. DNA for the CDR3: TGCGCCAGCAGTGGGGCAGGGTGGGATGAGCAGTTCTTC.

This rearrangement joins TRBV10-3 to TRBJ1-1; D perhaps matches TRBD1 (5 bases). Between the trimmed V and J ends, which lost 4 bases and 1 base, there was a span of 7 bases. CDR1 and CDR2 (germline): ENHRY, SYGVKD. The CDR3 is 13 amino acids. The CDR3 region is CAISVRANTEAFF. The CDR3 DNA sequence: TGTGCCATCAGTGTCAGGGCGAACACTGAAGCTTTCTTT.

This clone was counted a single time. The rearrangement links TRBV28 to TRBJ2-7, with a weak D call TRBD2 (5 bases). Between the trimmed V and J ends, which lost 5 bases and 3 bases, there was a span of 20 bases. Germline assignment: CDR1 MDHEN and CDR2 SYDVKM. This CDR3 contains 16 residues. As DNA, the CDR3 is TGTGCCAGCAGTCCTATGAGGAGACTACAAGTCTACGAGCAGTACTTC. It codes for CASSPMRRLQVYEQYF.

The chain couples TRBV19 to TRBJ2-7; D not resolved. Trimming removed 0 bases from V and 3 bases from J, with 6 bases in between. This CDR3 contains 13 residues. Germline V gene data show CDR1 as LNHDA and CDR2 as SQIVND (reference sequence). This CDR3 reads CASSIDPRYEQYF. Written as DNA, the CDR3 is TGTGCCAGTAGTATAGATCCCCGCTACGAGCAGTACTTC. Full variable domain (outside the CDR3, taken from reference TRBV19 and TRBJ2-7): DGGITQSPKYLFRKEGQNVTLSCEQNLNHDAMYWYRQDPGQGLRLIYYSQIVNDFQKGDIAEGYSVSREKKESFPLTVTSAQKNPTAFYLCASSIDPRYEQYFGPGTRLTVT.

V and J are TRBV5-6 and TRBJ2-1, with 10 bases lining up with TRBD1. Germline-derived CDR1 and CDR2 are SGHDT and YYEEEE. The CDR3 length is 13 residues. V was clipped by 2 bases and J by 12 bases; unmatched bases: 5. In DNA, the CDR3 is TGTGCCAGCAGCTTCTGGGGGACAGGGGTGCAGTTCTTC. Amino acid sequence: CASSFWGTGVQFF.

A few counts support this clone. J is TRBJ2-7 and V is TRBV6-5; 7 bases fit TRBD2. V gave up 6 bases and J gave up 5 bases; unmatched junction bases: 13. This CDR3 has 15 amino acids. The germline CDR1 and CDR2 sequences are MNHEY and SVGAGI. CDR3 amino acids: CASRGVGRERNEQYF. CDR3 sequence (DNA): TGTGCCAGCAGGGGGGTGGGGCGGGAGAGAAACGAGCAGTACTTC.

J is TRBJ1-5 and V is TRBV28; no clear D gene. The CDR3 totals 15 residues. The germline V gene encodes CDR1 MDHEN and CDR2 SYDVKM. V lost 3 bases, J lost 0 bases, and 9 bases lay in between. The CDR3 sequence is CASSFSGYSNQPQHF. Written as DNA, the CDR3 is TGTGCCAGCAGTTTTAGCGGGTATAGCAATCAGCCCCAGCATTTT.